Listed below are T cell receptor beta chains from one sample, sequenced in a study of blood T cell repertoires in COVID-19. Repertoires were generated with immunoSEQ multiplex PCR, while TCRdb's copy carries only in-frame clones and drops some. The sample includes around 250,000 clones, approximately 82% of them seen just once. Sample: peripheral blood. The receptors come from a woman younger than 30 with acute or convalescent COVID-19. Both conserved end residues are part of each CDR3. Each record gives: J gene, CDR3 length, V gene, CDR3 protein.

j_gene: TRBJ2-7
len: 16
v_gene: TRBV7-2
CDR3aa: CASSVVTSVPSYEQYF

j_gene: TRBJ1-1
len: 13
v_gene: TRBV13
CDR3aa: CASSFRQEDEAFF

j_gene: TRBJ2-1
len: 16
v_gene: TRBV19
CDR3aa: CASSGEPSGSYNEQFF

j_gene: TRBJ1-1
len: 15
v_gene: TRBV20-1
CDR3aa: CSASSGQGRDTEAFF

j_gene: TRBJ2-2
len: 16
v_gene: TRBV5-1
CDR3aa: CASSPRLAGVPGELFF

j_gene: TRBJ2-1
len: 15
v_gene: TRBV6-5
CDR3aa: CASSSNANRVNEQFF

j_gene: TRBJ2-2
len: 18
v_gene: TRBV5-6
CDR3aa: CASSYRTSGAVWTGELFF

j_gene: TRBJ2-3
len: 17
v_gene: TRBV20-1
CDR3aa: CSASYTRGLSSTDTQYF

j_gene: TRBJ1-5
len: 15
v_gene: TRBV2
CDR3aa: CASSGGQGWTQPQHF

j_gene: TRBJ2-2
len: 17
v_gene: TRBV5-6
CDR3aa: CASSSQTGTEFTGELFF

j_gene: TRBJ1-5
len: 14
v_gene: TRBV30
CDR3aa: CAWSMGGASQPQHF

j_gene: TRBJ2-2
len: 15
v_gene: TRBV11-2
CDR3aa: CASSLAPLNTGELFF

j_gene: TRBJ2-3
len: 15
v_gene: TRBV7-9
CDR3aa: CASSPRRSSTDTQYF

j_gene: TRBJ2-7
len: 16
v_gene: TRBV2
CDR3aa: CASSAGQSMPTYEQYF

j_gene: TRBJ1-3
len: 16
v_gene: TRBV2
CDR3aa: CASSEVPASSGNTIYF

j_gene: TRBJ2-1
len: 16
v_gene: TRBV5-5
CDR3aa: CASSPIAGWIFGEQFF

j_gene: TRBJ2-3
len: 17
v_gene: TRBV19
CDR3aa: CASSIDSGVLGTDTQYF

j_gene: TRBJ2-1
len: 14
v_gene: TRBV30
CDR3aa: CAWSHRDFGGEQFF

j_gene: TRBJ1-5
len: 16
v_gene: TRBV5-5
CDR3aa: CASRLGQEYSNQPQHF

j_gene: TRBJ2-7
len: 14
v_gene: TRBV5-4
CDR3aa: CASSLSSGSYEQYF

j_gene: TRBJ1-2
len: 12
v_gene: TRBV4-3
CDR3aa: CASSQRGGGYTF

j_gene: TRBJ2-3
len: 21
v_gene: TRBV28
CDR3aa: CASSLFTRGLSSPPTSSTQYF

j_gene: TRBJ2-3
len: 16
v_gene: TRBV10-1
CDR3aa: CASSDRTSGPTDTQYF

j_gene: TRBJ2-3
len: 15
v_gene: TRBV6-2/TRBV6-3
CDR3aa: CASSLLAGIADTQYF

j_gene: TRBJ1-3
len: 15
v_gene: TRBV18
CDR3aa: CASSRGADSGNTIYF

j_gene: TRBJ1-1
len: 13
v_gene: TRBV5-1
CDR3aa: CASSLQANTEAFF

j_gene: TRBJ2-5
len: 14
v_gene: TRBV7-2
CDR3aa: CASSLGAGGETQYF

j_gene: TRBJ2-1
len: 16
v_gene: TRBV27
CDR3aa: CASSLRVPSSYNEQFF

j_gene: TRBJ2-7
len: 16
v_gene: TRBV3-1/TRBV3-2
CDR3aa: CASSQDSGTRRYEQYF

j_gene: TRBJ1-6
len: 17
v_gene: TRBV13
CDR3aa: CASSLARGGTGNSPLHF

j_gene: TRBJ1-2
len: 13
v_gene: TRBV27
CDR3aa: CASSRGDRAGYTF

j_gene: TRBJ2-1
len: 12
v_gene: TRBV29-1
CDR3aa: CSVPGLANEQFF

j_gene: TRBJ1-1
len: 15
v_gene: TRBV24-1
CDR3aa: CATSDSGGGGAEAFF

j_gene: TRBJ2-5
len: 14
v_gene: TRBV4-3
CDR3aa: CASSQSFRGETQYF

j_gene: TRBJ2-7
len: 13
v_gene: TRBV27
CDR3aa: CASSFPSSYEQYF

j_gene: TRBJ2-1
len: 17
v_gene: TRBV25-1
CDR3aa: CASSEFDAGGDSNEQFF

j_gene: TRBJ1-4
len: 14
v_gene: TRBV19
CDR3aa: CASSPTGNNEKLFF

j_gene: TRBJ2-3
len: 13
v_gene: TRBV24-1
CDR3aa: CATMGRGRDTQYF

j_gene: TRBJ2-1
len: 14
v_gene: TRBV28
CDR3aa: CASSRGTTHNEQFF

j_gene: TRBJ2-7
len: 12
v_gene: TRBV18
CDR3aa: CASSPEGNEQYF

j_gene: TRBJ2-3
len: 14
v_gene: TRBV19
CDR3aa: CASTGGGRTDTQYF

j_gene: TRBJ2-2
len: 14
v_gene: TRBV7-2
CDR3aa: CASRGTGATGELFF

j_gene: TRBJ1-6
len: 14
v_gene: TRBV30
CDR3aa: CAWSVAGGNSPLHF

j_gene: TRBJ2-7
len: 13
v_gene: TRBV6-5
CDR3aa: CASTLPRPSEQYF

j_gene: TRBJ2-3
len: 15
v_gene: TRBV7-3
CDR3aa: CASSQRSGDTDTQYF

j_gene: TRBJ2-3
len: 16
v_gene: TRBV18
CDR3aa: CASSPLRTIITDTQYF

j_gene: TRBJ1-2
len: 16
v_gene: TRBV7-9
CDR3aa: CASSFPDRGVDYGYTF

j_gene: TRBJ1-1
len: 13
v_gene: TRBV28
CDR3aa: CASGRHMNTEAFF

j_gene: TRBJ2-3
len: 11
v_gene: TRBV19
CDR3aa: CASTGTDTQYF

j_gene: TRBJ2-1
len: 16
v_gene: TRBV9
CDR3aa: CASSLGLADPHGEQFF

j_gene: TRBJ1-6
len: 14
v_gene: TRBV19
CDR3aa: CASSRGQEPSPLHF

j_gene: TRBJ2-7
len: 14
v_gene: TRBV3-1/TRBV3-2
CDR3aa: CASSQGGRSYEQYF

j_gene: TRBJ2-1
len: 15
v_gene: TRBV19
CDR3aa: CASSIGLAAYNEQFF

j_gene: TRBJ2-2
len: 17
v_gene: TRBV28
CDR3aa: CASYLGLAGGKTGELFF

j_gene: TRBJ2-1
len: 15
v_gene: TRBV27
CDR3aa: CASTPGLAAYNEQFF

j_gene: TRBJ2-1
len: 16
v_gene: TRBV28
CDR3aa: CASSSVPRGYYNEQFF

j_gene: TRBJ2-7
len: 15
v_gene: TRBV19
CDR3aa: CASSRWAGDTYEQYF

j_gene: TRBJ1-2
len: 13
v_gene: TRBV6-2/TRBV6-3
CDR3aa: CASSYVAVYGYTF

j_gene: TRBJ1-2
len: 13
v_gene: TRBV18
CDR3aa: CASSLETGVGYTF

j_gene: TRBJ1-1
len: 13
v_gene: TRBV30
CDR3aa: CAWTRTGGTEAFF